What follows is one T cell receptor (beta chain) and its context. This record belongs to a study of blood T cell repertoires in COVID-19. Trimming removed 2 bases from V and 6 bases from J, with 14 bases in between. CDR1 and CDR2 from the germline V gene are SGHRS and YFSETQ. The CDR3 consists of 15 residues. Sequenced by immunoSEQ multiplex PCR; TCRdb stores in-frame clones only, minus some. Of about 180,000 clones listed, roughly 75% are singletons. The source material was peripheral blood. The source of this sequence is a man between 65 and 85 years old with active or convalescent COVID-19. The chain has TRBV5-1 and TRBJ1-4; D may be TRBD1 (5 bases). This CDR3 reads CASSFRGARDEKLFF. In DNA form, the CDR3 reads TGCGCCAGCAGCTTTCGCGGGGCACGGGATGAAAAACTGTTTTTT. The full variable domain, its missing parts supplied by reference TRBV5-1 and TRBJ1-4, is KAGVTQTPRYLIKTRGQQVTLSCSPISGHRSVSWYQQTPGQGLQFLFEYFSETQRNKGNFPGRFSGRQFSNSRSEMNVSTLELGDSALYLCASSFRGARDEKLFFGSGTQLSVL.